A single T cell receptor beta chain is shown here with its context. Its antigen remains unidentified. Separate from the approximately 600-subject first cohort was the approximately 130-subject validation cohort, to which the donors belonged. This entry belongs to a study of cytomegalovirus exposure and HLA in healthy donors. General study results and limits: Many donors carried some public TCRs, although rarity characterized most TCR sequences.

Generated by immunoSEQ multiplex PCR, the TCRdb table keeps only in-frame clones and is missing some. The sample consists of fewer than 400,000 clones, 75% to 90% of them appearing once. Sequencing was carried out using PBMCs. The sequence came from a woman aged 18 to 35 in good health and CMV-seronegative.

Here the CDR3 reads CASSVAAINEQFF. The DNA for the CDR3 is TGTGCCAGCAGCGTAGCCGCTATTAATGAGCAGTTCTTC. The chain links TRBV9 to TRBJ2-1; D not resolved. V was pared by 0 bases and J by 7 bases, with 8 bases between. Germline CDR1 SGDLS, CDR2 YYNGEE. This CDR3 comprises 13 residues.